This T cell receptor beta chain was captured by sequencing in a study of beta chain features in type 1 diabetes. V gave up 5 bases and J gave up 10 bases; unmatched junction bases: 9. CDR1 is SEHNR and CDR2 is FQNEAQ in the germline V gene (reference sequence). The CDR3 runs to 16 residues. The table lists this clone with a few counts. The antigen is undetermined. Of the isolated RNA, all was reverse transcribed, and so the sequenced material was expressed TCRB transcripts. Sequencing used immunoSEQ multiplex PCR; TCRdb keeps in-frame clones, though not all of them. The sample has 400,000 to 600,000 clones; over 25% are singletons. Broader study findings: More deletions and fewer insertions at VDJ junctions were seen in type 1 diabetes patients.

Material for sequencing was naive CD4+ T cells from blood. The V call is TRBV7-9, the J call TRBJ2-1; TRBD2 aligns across 15 bases. The TCR sequence derives from a man younger than 35 in good health. Written as DNA, the CDR3 is TGTGCCAGCAGCGGAGCGGGACTAGCGGGAGGACTCGAGCAGTTCTTC. The encoded protein is CASSGAGLAGGLEQFF.